This T cell receptor (beta chain) was sequenced in a study of blood T cell repertoires in COVID-19. Study at large: The samples span acute and convalescent COVID-19 from the United States, Italy and Spain. Nucleic acid was either cDNA or gDNA, and it came from T cells, B-cell-depleted T cells, or PBMCs.

Per the study methods: Amplified reference gene primers provided the basis for estimating nucleated cell counts. Produced via immunoSEQ multiplex PCR; TCRdb's table is partial and in-frame only. Clonal size and the V and J genes are those of that table, whereas D and trimming came from the DNA. This table holds about 110,000 clones, approximately 70% found once. The J segment lost 0 bases and the V segment lost 2 bases, leaving 10 bases of the junction unmatched. The CDR3 contains 19 residues. The V gene's germline CDR1 is SGHVS and CDR2 FQNEAQ. J is TRBJ2-1 and V is TRBV7-8; 10 bases fit TRBD2. The sequenced sample was peripheral blood. This receptor was taken from a woman aged 55-69 years with acute or convalescent COVID-19. The CDR3 protein is CASSLRSSGGLSSYNEQFF. CDR3 DNA sequence: TGTGCCAGCAGCTTAAGGTCTAGCGGGGGTCTTAGCTCCTACAATGAGCAGTTCTTC.